The 30 T cell receptor beta chains below come from one sample, sequenced in a study of beta chain features in type 1 diabetes. Whole-study findings and limits: Moderately but significantly shorter TCRB CDR3s were found in Type 1 diabetes patients in all four CD4+ subsets.

For these TCRs, the target antigens are not known. The sequenced template was cDNA made from the entire isolated RNA. Clones were sequenced by immunoSEQ multiplex PCR, and TCRdb holds only the in-frame ones, with some missing. Among 150,000 to 200,000 clones listed, 6% to 9% were seen once. Material for sequencing was central memory CD4+ T cells from blood. All receptors derive from a man younger than 30 with type 1 diabetes.

This chain links TRBV7-2 with TRBJ2-3; TRBD2 matches 8 bases. The ends lost 4 bases at V and 1 base at J; junction bases unmatched: 7. CDR1 and CDR2 from the germline V gene are SGHTA and FQGNSA. This CDR3 has 16 amino acids. The chain's CDR3 is CASSSGSLAGTDTQYF. In DNA form, the CDR3 reads TGTGCCAGCAGCTCAGGTTCACTAGCGGGCACAGATACGCAGTATTTT.

J is TRBJ2-7 and V is TRBV28, with 8 nucleotides matching TRBD2. The CDR3 spans 14 residues. Trimming cost V 4 bases and J 3 bases; bases outside gene matches: 5. The V gene's germline CDR1 is MDHEN and CDR2 SYDVKM. CDR3 loop: CASSSSGTSYEQYF. Here the CDR3 DNA reads TGTGCCAGCAGTTCCTCCGGGACTAGCTACGAGCAGTACTTC.

The V and J genes are TRBV5-1 and TRBJ2-3; the D gene is possibly TRBD2 (5 bases). The CDR3 totals 14 residues. Trimming removed 0 bases at V and 3 bases at J, with 8 bases between. In germline, CDR1 is SGHRS, CDR2 YFSETQ. CDR3 in DNA: TGCGCCAGCAGCTTGGAGAGGGCGACAGATACGCAGTATTTT. Residues: CASSLERATDTQYF.

A few counts support this clone. The chain's CDR3 is CASSLIYEQYF. In nucleotides, the CDR3 is TGTGCCAGCTCACTAATCTACGAGCAGTACTTC. The chain joins TRBV18 to TRBJ2-7; D is unresolved. V gave up 4 bases and J gave up 3 bases, with 4 bases separating them. The CDR3 is 11 amino acids. Germline assignment: CDR1 KGHSH and CDR2 LQKENI.

This clone was detected a few times. The V gene is TRBV28, the J gene TRBJ2-3, with D perhaps TRBD2 (6 bases). The CDR3 totals 15 residues. Between the trimmed V and J ends, which lost 5 bases and 5 bases, there was a span of 17 bases. Germline assignment: CDR1 MDHEN and CDR2 SYDVKM. CDR3 sequence: CASSTGLPGLDTQYF. The CDR3 nucleotides are TGTGCCAGCAGTACCGGACTACCCGGCTTAGATACGCAGTATTTT.

This clone turned up a few times. This chain joins TRBV6-5 and TRBJ1-4; 7 bases line up with TRBD1. The CDR3 consists of 14 residues. Losses at the gene ends were 0 bases for V and 8 bases for J; bases not matched to a gene: 3. Germline V gene data show CDR1 as MNHEY and CDR2 as SVGAGI. The CDR3 nucleotides are TGTGCCAGCAGTTACTCGACAGGGCGAGAAAAACTGTTTTTT. Translated, it gives CASSYSTGREKLFF.

The chain combines TRBV4-3 with TRBJ1-4; 8 positions agree with TRBD1. The CDR3 consists of 15 residues. The J segment lost 8 bases and the V segment lost 2 bases, leaving 7 bases of the junction unmatched. The germline gives CDR1 LGHNA, CDR2 YSLEER. CDR3 loop: CASSQPGQGNEKLFF. CDR3 nucleotide sequence: TGCGCCAGCAGCCAACCAGGACAGGGAAACGAAAAACTGTTTTTT.

The genes are TRBV6-1 and TRBJ2-1; 13 bases align to TRBD2. In germline, CDR1 is MNHNS, CDR2 SASEGT. Trimming at V came to 6 bases and at J to 6 bases, leaving 5 bases not matched to a gene. This CDR3 has 15 amino acids. CDR3 residues: CASRSGTSGINEQFF. In nucleotides, the CDR3 is TGTGCCAGCAGGTCCGGGACTAGCGGGATCAATGAGCAGTTCTTC.

This clone was counted between two and nine times. The chain carries TRBV28 and TRBJ2-7; possible D gene TRBD1, 6 bases. Germline V gene data show CDR1 as MDHEN and CDR2 as SYDVKM. The V end lost 9 bases, the J end lost 0 bases, and 15 bases lay between the germline ends. The CDR3 runs to 14 residues. The CDR3 bases are TGTGCCAGTGTGACAGGCCCTCCCTCCTACGAGCAGTACTTC. The encoded protein is CASVTGPPSYEQYF.

There are many counts of this clone. The rearrangement joins TRBV11-2 to TRBJ2-3; possible D gene TRBD2, 5 bases. CDR1 is SGHAT and CDR2 is FQNNGV in the germline V gene. V lost 2 bases and J lost 1, with 13 bases in between. There are 16 residues in the CDR3. In DNA form, the CDR3 reads TGTGCCAGCAGCTTAAGGATGGTCGGGGGCACAGATACGCAGTATTTT. Protein product: CASSLRMVGGTDTQYF.

There are a few counts of this clone. This sequence joins TRBV27 and TRBJ1-1; D gene ambiguous. This CDR3 spans 12 amino acids. Between the trimmed V and J ends, which lost 6 bases and 3 bases, there was a span of 8 bases. CDR1 MNHEY and CDR2 SMNVEV come from the germline V gene (reference sequence). The CDR3 sequence: CASRNRYTEAFF. CDR3 nucleotide sequence: TGTGCCAGCAGGAATAGATACACTGAAGCTTTCTTT.

This clone was observed a handful of times. This chain uses TRBV2 with TRBJ2-7; D gene uncertain. The CDR3 runs to 13 residues. CDR1 is SNHLY, CDR2 FYNNEI, per germline. V was trimmed by 8 bases and J by 2 bases, leaving 13 bases between them. CDR3 sequence reads: CASVGGATYEQYF. DNA for the CDR3: TGTGCCAGCGTGGGTGGAGCTACCTACGAGCAGTACTTC.

This clone was seen a few times. The chain carries TRBV27 and TRBJ2-2; perhaps TRBD2 as D (5 bases). Trimming took 3 bases from V and 2 from J, leaving 10 bases between them. The V gene's germline CDR1 is MNHEY and CDR2 SMNVEV (reference sequence). The CDR3 spans 15 residues. For the CDR3, the DNA is TGTGCCAGCAGTTTTCGAGGGCTAAACACCGGGGAGCTGTTTTTT. Translation gives CASSFRGLNTGELFF.

V usage is TRBV6-5 and J usage is TRBJ2-5, with 8 bases aligning to TRBD1. With 5 bases clipped from V and 2 bases from J, the junction kept 7 bases outside the gene matches. Per the germline V gene, CDR1 is MNHEY and CDR2 is SVGAGI. This CDR3 contains 15 residues. The CDR3 DNA reads TGTGCCAGCAGTGTCCGACAGGGGCCTCAAGAGACCCAGTACTTC. Amino acid sequence: CASSVRQGPQETQYF.

This clone appeared a few times. V is TRBV7-2 and J is TRBJ2-5; D possibly corresponds to TRBD2 (6 bases). Germline values: CDR1 SGHTA, CDR2 FQGNSA. The CDR3 covers 18 residues. Between the trimmed V and J ends, which lost 5 bases and 1 base, there was a span of 23 bases. The DNA for the CDR3 is TGTGCCAGCAGCCCTATGGAGAAGGGCCGGGACTTCCAAGAGACCCAGTACTTC. This gives the protein CASSPMEKGRDFQETQYF. Drawing the rest from reference TRBV7-2 and TRBJ2-5, the complete variable domain is GAGVSQSPSNKVTEKGKDVELRCDPISGHTALYWYRQSLGQGLEFLIYFQGNSAPDKSGLPSDRFSAERTGGSVSTLTIQRTQQEDSAVYLCASSPMEKGRDFQETQYFGPGTRLLVL.

This clone was picked up a small number of times. This chain uses TRBV7-2 with TRBJ2-5, with 7 bases lining up with TRBD2. The germline V gene has CDR1 SGHTA and CDR2 FQGNSA. J gave up 5 bases and V 5 bases, and 8 bases lay outside the gene matches. This CDR3 contains 14 residues. CDR3 amino acids: CASSPWGGTETQYF. CDR3 in DNA: TGTGCCAGCAGCCCATGGGGGGGGACCGAGACCCAGTACTTC.

A few counts support this clone. The V and J genes are TRBV5-1 and TRBJ2-2; TRBD2 might be the D (5 bases). The CDR3 is 17 residues long. V was clipped by 0 bases and J by 0 bases, with 12 bases between them. Germline CDR1 is SGHRS and CDR2 is YFSETQ. DNA for the CDR3: TGCGCCAGCAGCTTGGGTTCTAGCTCGGCGAACACCGGGGAGCTGTTTTTT. Its translation is CASSLGSSSANTGELFF. Full variable domain (outside the CDR3, taken from reference TRBV5-1 and TRBJ2-2): KAGVTQTPRYLIKTRGQQVTLSCSPISGHRSVSWYQQTPGQGLQFLFEYFSETQRNKGNFPGRFSGRQFSNSRSEMNVSTLELGDSALYLCASSLGSSSANTGELFFGEGSRLTVL.

The J gene is TRBJ1-5, the V gene TRBV7-9; a weak D match, TRBD1 (5 bases). The CDR3 totals 11 residues. The germline V gene has CDR1 SEHNR and CDR2 FQNEAQ (reference sequence). V was trimmed by 1 base and J by 11 bases, leaving 6 bases between them. The CDR3 region is CASSLGGAQHF. CDR3 nucleotide sequence: TGTGCCAGCAGCTTAGGGGGGGCCCAGCATTTT.

The chain employs TRBV5-4 and TRBJ1-1; 9 bases map to TRBD1. J gave up 5 bases and V 1 base, and 6 bases lay outside the gene matches. CDR1 is SGHNT and CDR2 is YYREEE in the germline V gene (reference sequence). CDR3 length equals 15 residues. The CDR3, as DNA: TGTGCCAGCAGCTTGCCGGGACAGGGTGGGACTGAAGCTTTCTTT. This sequence encodes CASSLPGQGGTEAFF.

In this sample, this clone turned up a few times. The V call is TRBV5-4, the J call TRBJ2-7, with 7 bases fitting TRBD2. The V segment lost 0 bases and the J segment 5 bases; nucleotides outside the gene matches: 8. The CDR3 spans 15 residues. Germline V gene data show CDR1 as SGHNT and CDR2 as YYREEE (reference sequence). This chain's CDR3 is CASSLGQRGENEQYF. The CDR3 DNA reads as TGTGCCAGCAGCTTGGGTCAGCGGGGTGAAAACGAGCAGTACTTC.

The rearrangement uses TRBV6-6 and TRBJ1-1, with TRBD1 identical over 9 bases. Germline loops: CDR1 MNHNY, CDR2 SVGAGI (reference sequence). CDR3 length: 14 amino acids. Trimming removed 2 bases from V and 5 bases from J; junction bases left unmatched: 3. CDR3 loop: CASSYHRGQTEAFF. CDR3 sequence (DNA): TGTGCCAGCAGTTACCACAGGGGGCAAACTGAAGCTTTCTTT.

The sample holds a few counts of this clone. The chain carries TRBV7-6 and TRBJ2-1, with TRBD1 as a possible D gene (5 bases). Germline V gives CDR1 SGHVS, CDR2 FNYEAQ. The V and J ends lost 1 base and 0 bases respectively, with 16 bases between them. CDR3 length: 18 residues. The CDR3 coding sequence is TGTGCCAGCAGCTTAGAGGGGCCGCAACTAAGCTCCTACAATGAGCAGTTCTTC. Its protein is CASSLEGPQLSSYNEQFF.

The sample holds a few counts of this clone. The chain couples TRBV6-5 to TRBJ2-3; D remains ambiguous. V lost 4 bases, J lost 4 bases, and 3 bases lay in between. The CDR3 loop spans 11 amino acids. Germline values: CDR1 MNHEY, CDR2 SVGAGI. The CDR3 coding sequence is TGTGCCAGCAGTTTAGCAGATACGCAGTATTTT. The encoded protein is CASSLADTQYF.

This clone was seen ten or more times. CDR3 in amino acids: CAIKTPNYGYTF. The CDR3 bases are TGTGCCATCAAGACACCTAACTATGGCTACACCTTC. The V gene is TRBV19, the J gene TRBJ1-2; no firm D call. The germline CDR1 and CDR2 sequences are LNHDA and SQIVND (reference sequence). Trimming pared 10 bases from V and 0 bases from J, leaving 9 bases between. The CDR3 loop spans 12 amino acids.

The rearrangement joins TRBV6-1 to TRBJ2-2, with D perhaps matching TRBD1 (6 bases). The V end lost 11 bases, the J end lost 3 bases, and 19 bases lay between the germline ends. The V gene's germline CDR1 is MNHNS and CDR2 SASEGT. The CDR3 length is 15 residues. The CDR3 bases are TGTGCCGGCACAGGGAATCGAATAGACACCGGGGAGCTGTTTTTT. It translates to CAGTGNRIDTGELFF.

In its sample, this clone was seen a few times. The CDR3 DNA sequence: TGCGCCAGCAGCTTGAATCAGGGCACTGAAGCTTTCTTT. Its translation: CASSLNQGTEAFF. This sequence joins TRBV5-1 and TRBJ1-1; a possible D gene is TRBD1 (5 bases). Germline CDR1 and CDR2: SGHRS and YFSETQ. The CDR3 contains 13 residues. The V gene lost 1 base and the J gene lost 4 bases, with 8 bases spanning the gap. Complete variable domain (other parts from reference TRBV5-1 and TRBJ1-1): KAGVTQTPRYLIKTRGQQVTLSCSPISGHRSVSWYQQTPGQGLQFLFEYFSETQRNKGNFPGRFSGRQFSNSRSEMNVSTLELGDSALYLCASSLNQGTEAFFGQGTRLTVV.

This clone was seen a handful of times. The chain links TRBV7-8 to TRBJ1-6, with TRBD1 as a possible D gene (5 bases). There are 17 residues in the CDR3. The germline V gene encodes CDR1 SGHVS and CDR2 FQNEAQ. Trimming removed 1 base at V and 9 bases at J, with 19 bases between. The DNA for the CDR3 is TGTGCCAGCAGCTTAGGTGGTATAGTGGGGGGGGGTTCACCCCTCCACTTT. Protein sequence: CASSLGGIVGGGSPLHF.

The chain couples TRBV6-5 to TRBJ1-5, with D unresolved. V gave up 4 bases and J gave up 4 bases, with 5 bases separating them. Looked up from germline, CDR1 is MNHEY and CDR2 is SVGAGI. The CDR3 has 12 residues. CDR3 region: CASSLSNQPQHF. The CDR3 DNA follows: TGTGCCAGCAGTTTATCTAATCAGCCCCAGCATTTT.

V is TRBV6-5 and J is TRBJ1-5; 7 bases are a match to TRBD1. CDR1 is MNHEY, CDR2 SVGAGI, per germline. This CDR3 spans 14 amino acids. The V gene end was trimmed by 2 bases and the J gene end by 7 bases; junction bases not matched to a gene: 5. The CDR3 protein is CASSYQTGSQPQHF. The CDR3 nucleotides are TGTGCCAGCAGTTACCAGACAGGGAGCCAGCCCCAGCATTTT.

The chain uses TRBV7-2 and TRBJ1-3; D is perhaps TRBD1 (6 bases). This CDR3 comprises 16 residues. The V gene's germline CDR1 is SGHTA and CDR2 FQGNSA. V lost 3 bases and J lost 0, with 12 bases in between. The CDR3 nucleotides are TGTGCCAGCAGCTTGCTGGACAGTAGCTCTGGAAACACCATATATTTT. It is translated as CASSLLDSSSGNTIYF.